A single sample gave rise to the 17 T cell receptor beta chains below, sequenced in a study of blood T cell repertoires in COVID-19. Produced via immunoSEQ multiplex PCR; TCRdb's table is partial and in-frame only. The sample yields some 180,000 clones, approximately 89% seen once. Input material: PBMCs or T cells enriched from blood (not recorded which). These receptors all stem from a middle-aged man who had recovered from COVID-19.

The rearrangement links TRBV5-5 to TRBJ1-1, with D hard to call. Germline-derived CDR1 and CDR2 are SGHKS and YYEKEE (reference sequence). Trimming pared 1 base from V and 3 bases from J, leaving 10 bases between. The CDR3 length is 14 residues. CDR3: CASSLLSEHTEAFF. The CDR3 coding sequence is TGTGCCAGCAGCTTGTTATCCGAGCACACTGAAGCTTTCTTT.

The chain combines TRBV13 with TRBJ2-2; TRBD2 might be the D (6 bases). The CDR3 has 12 residues. Germline V gene lookup returns CDR1 PRHDT and CDR2 FYEKMQ (reference sequence). Deletions cut 7 bases from V and 7 bases from J, with 10 bases between. In DNA form, the CDR3 reads TGTGCCAGCACGCGGGGAATCGGGGAGCTGTTTTTT. This sequence encodes CASTRGIGELFF. The full variable domain, its missing parts supplied by reference TRBV13 and TRBJ2-2, is AAGVIQSPRHLIKEKRETATLKCYPIPRHDTVYWYQQGPGQDPQFLISFYEKMQSDKGSIPDRFSAQQFSDYHSELNMSSLELGDSALYFCASTRGIGELFFGEGSRLTVL.

This chain joins TRBV28 and TRBJ1-6; D possibly corresponds to TRBD1 (6 bases). This CDR3 contains 12 residues. Germline V gene data show CDR1 as MDHEN and CDR2 as SYDVKM. V lost 8 bases, J lost 9 bases, and 11 bases lay in between. CDR3 DNA: TGTGCCAGCCGCCAAGGGGGTTCACCCCTCCACTTT. Residues: CASRQGGSPLHF.

The chain is built from TRBV27 and TRBJ2-2; 10 bases match TRBD1. Germline values: CDR1 MNHEY, CDR2 SMNVEV (reference sequence). After removal of 6 bases from V and 4 bases from J, the junction contained 5 bases not matched to a gene. This CDR3 is built from 15 residues. CDR3 nucleotide sequence: TGTGCCAGCAGCGACAGGGGGCGCGTCACCGGGGAGCTGTTTTTT. It encodes CASSDRGRVTGELFF.

The DNA for the CDR3 is TGTGCCAGCAGTTTGACTAGCGGTAGCTCCTACGAGCAGTACTTC. This sequence encodes CASSLTSGSSYEQYF. The chain employs TRBV27 and TRBJ2-7; 9 bases are a match to TRBD2. The germline V gene encodes CDR1 MNHEY and CDR2 SMNVEV (reference sequence). V dropped 3 bases and J dropped 0; count of bases not matched to a gene: 3. The CDR3 has 15 residues.

This clone has more than one count but fewer than ten. The chain carries TRBV18 and TRBJ2-1; 7 nucleotides agree with TRBD2. The CDR3 runs to 17 residues. Trimming at V came to 3 bases and at J to 4 bases, leaving 12 bases not matched to a gene. Germline V CDR1 and CDR2: KGHSH, LQKENI. The CDR3 DNA reads as TGTGCCAGCTCACCGAGAGGACTAGGCCCTACATACAATGAGCAGTTCTTC. Encoded protein: CASSPRGLGPTYNEQFF.

J is TRBJ2-3 and V is TRBV27; a possible D gene is TRBD2 (5 bases). The germline gives CDR1 MNHEY, CDR2 SMNVEV (reference sequence). V was clipped by 6 bases and J by 3 bases, with 13 bases between them. The CDR3 runs 14 residues. The CDR3 loop reads CASSVGLATDTQYF. CDR3 nucleotides: TGTGCCAGCAGCGTCGGATTAGCGACAGATACGCAGTATTTT.

The chain employs TRBV2 and TRBJ1-6; 9 nucleotides line up with TRBD1. V dropped 5 bases and J dropped 8; count of bases not matched to a gene: 4. This CDR3 is built from 14 residues. The germline gives CDR1 SNHLY, CDR2 FYNNEI. The CDR3 sequence is CASSLQGADSPLHF. The DNA for the CDR3 is TGTGCCAGCAGTCTACAGGGGGCGGATTCACCCCTCCACTTT.

The chain is built from TRBV24-1 and TRBJ1-5; 9 bases are a match to TRBD1. Per germline, CDR1 KGHDR and CDR2 SFDVKD. CDR3 length: 15 amino acids. V shed 5 bases and J 4 bases; nucleotides not matched to a gene: 5. The CDR3 coding sequence is TGTGCCACCAGTGGCGGGACAGGGCCTAATCAGCCCCAGCATTTT. It is translated as CATSGGTGPNQPQHF.

The rearrangement uses TRBV27 and TRBJ1-5; D is unclear. Germline V gene lookup returns CDR1 MNHEY and CDR2 SMNVEV (reference sequence). Trimming removed 4 bases at V and 6 bases at J, with 4 bases between. The CDR3 loop spans 11 amino acids. The DNA of the CDR3 is TGTGCCAGCAGTTCCCGTCAGCCCCAGCATTTT. It is translated as CASSSRQPQHF.

CDR3 in DNA: TGTGCCAGCAGTCCTTCAGGGGGCGTTGAAGCTTTCTTT. Translation: CASSPSGGVEAFF. This sequence joins TRBV5-8 and TRBJ1-1; 8 bases are shared with TRBD1. Germline V lookup: CDR1 SGHTS, CDR2 YDEGEE. V lost 5 bases to trimming and J lost 7 bases; unmatched junction nucleotides: 7. This CDR3 region has 13 residues.

This chain joins TRBV4-2 and TRBJ1-6; perhaps TRBD1 as D (6 bases). The CDR3 extends over 13 amino acids. Trimming pared 3 bases from V and 6 bases from J, leaving 6 bases between. The germline V gene has CDR1 LGHNA and CDR2 YNFKEQ. The CDR3 coding sequence is TGTGCCAGCAGCCAGGGGGCTAATTCACCCCTCCACTTT. Protein: CASSQGANSPLHF.

The chain couples TRBV28 to TRBJ1-1; the D is unclear. This CDR3 has 13 residues. Germline V CDR1 and CDR2: MDHEN, SYDVKM. The V gene lost 5 bases and the J gene lost 11 bases, with 18 bases spanning the gap. CDR3 bases: TGTGCCAGCAGTCCAATCGCGGCGGTAGTGGCTTTCTTT. This sequence encodes CASSPIAAVVAFF.

This chain links TRBV29-1 with TRBJ2-4; D may be TRBD2 (5 bases). The CDR3 consists of 12 residues. The V end lost 8 bases, the J end lost 7 bases, and 15 bases lay between the germline ends. Germline CDR1 SQVTM, CDR2 ANQGSEA. As DNA, the CDR3 is TGCAGCACGGGGAGCACGGGTAACATTCAGTACTTC. Amino acids: CSTGSTGNIQYF.

V is TRBV2 and J is TRBJ1-5; 7 nucleotides match TRBD1. V dropped 5 bases and J dropped 9; count of bases not matched to a gene: 10. Germline-derived CDR1 and CDR2 are SNHLY and FYNNEI. The length of the CDR3 is 14 residues. CDR3 nucleotides: TGTGCCAGCAGTTCACCCCCAGGGGGGCCGCCCCAGCATTTT. It encodes CASSSPPGGPPQHF.

The V and J genes are TRBV7-2 and TRBJ2-7; D is unresolved. Trimming pared 5 bases from V and 6 bases from J, leaving 8 bases between. Germline V gene lookup returns CDR1 SGHTA and CDR2 FQGNSA. The CDR3 has 11 residues. CDR3 in amino acids: CASSPLSEQYF. The CDR3 DNA sequence: TGTGCCAGCAGCCCCCTATCCGAGCAGTACTTC.

The genes are TRBV10-3 and TRBJ1-1; 8 positions agree with TRBD1. Germline V gene lookup returns CDR1 ENHRY and CDR2 SYGVKD. CDR3 length equals 14 residues. Trimming cost V 8 bases and J 0 bases; bases outside gene matches: 5. The CDR3 DNA is TGTGCCATCTCACGGACAGGGATGAACACTGAAGCTTTCTTT. This encodes CAISRTGMNTEAFF.